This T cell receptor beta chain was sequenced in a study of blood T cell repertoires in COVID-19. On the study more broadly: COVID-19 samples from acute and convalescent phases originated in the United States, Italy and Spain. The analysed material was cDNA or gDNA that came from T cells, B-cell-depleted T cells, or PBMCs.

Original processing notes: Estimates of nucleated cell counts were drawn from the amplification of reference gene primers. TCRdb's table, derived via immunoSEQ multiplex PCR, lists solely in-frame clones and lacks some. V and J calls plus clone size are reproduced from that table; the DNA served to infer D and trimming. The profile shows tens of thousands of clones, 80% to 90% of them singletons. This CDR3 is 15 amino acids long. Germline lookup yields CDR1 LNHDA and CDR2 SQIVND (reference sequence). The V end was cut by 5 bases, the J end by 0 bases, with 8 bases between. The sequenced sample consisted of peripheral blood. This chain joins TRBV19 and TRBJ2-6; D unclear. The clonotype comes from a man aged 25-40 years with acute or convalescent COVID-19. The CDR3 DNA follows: TGTGCCAGTAGTCGCGACAACTCTGGGGCCAACGTCCTGACTTTC. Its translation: CASSRDNSGANVLTF.